This section outlines one T cell receptor (beta chain) sequence together with its context. Its specificity is not known. The sample originates from a study of cytomegalovirus exposure and HLA in healthy donors. Assay: immunoSEQ multiplex PCR; the TCRdb copy retains only in-frame clones and omits some. The sample records some 79,000 clones, over 90% being singletons. Germline-derived CDR1 and CDR2 are MDHEN and SYDVKM. The CDR3 has 15 amino acids. Trimming left V 3 bases short and J 0 bases short, with 9 bases between. Findings of the study overall: In a later analysis, first-cohort TCR clusters were found to tend to co-occur in the 95 to 150 validation repertoires. Most TCR sequences proved rare, with some public TCRs found in many donors.

Separate from the approximately 720-subject first cohort was the approximately 130-subject validation cohort, to which the donors belonged. The origin of this receptor is a woman between 18 and 29 years old in good health and CMV-seropositive. The chain joins TRBV28 to TRBJ1-3; the D is unclear. The sample taken for sequencing was PBMCs. This CDR3 reads CASSFMGSSGNTIYF. CDR3 sequence (DNA): TGTGCCAGCAGTTTTATGGGGAGCTCTGGAAACACCATATATTTT.